What follows are 3 T cell receptor beta chains derived from one specimen sequenced in a study of shared clonotypes between healthy human individuals (dated by TCRdb to between 2020 and 2021). The method was the immunoSEQ multiplex PCR assay. In its TCRdb copy, this immuneACCESS table keeps in-frame sequences only and misses some clones. Where compared with another copy, unresolved V genes explain less than half of these, and the others have no known cause. Counted in this sample were some 480,000 clones; roughly 85% of them appeared once. The ten largest clones take up 10% to 15% of the sample. Sequencing was done on a sample of PBMCs. The receptors derive from a woman aged 40 to 55 in good health. Some clones in this sample may be carry-over from other donors' samples.

The chain links TRBV5-8 to TRBJ2-1; D perhaps matches TRBD1 (7 bases). This CDR3 has 13 amino acids. V lost 6 bases, J lost 4 bases, and 11 bases lay in between. CDR1 and CDR2 (germline): SGHTS, YDEGEE. CDR3 region: CASNQGGYNEQFF. The CDR3 DNA sequence: TGTGCCAGCAACCAGGGGGGATACAATGAGCAGTTCTTC.

The chain joins TRBV6-1 to TRBJ1-1; 10 bases fit TRBD1. V dropped 7 bases and J dropped 4; count of bases not matched to a gene: 6. The CDR3 runs 14 residues. Germline-derived CDR1 and CDR2 are MNHNS and SASEGT. The CDR3, as DNA: TGTGCCAGCACGGGGACAGGGGTGCTCACTGAAGCTTTCTTT. This gives the protein CASTGTGVLTEAFF.

The V gene is TRBV5-1, the J gene TRBJ2-2; D gene unclear. With 3 bases removed from V and 2 bases from J, the gap between germline ends came to 14 bases. This CDR3 spans 16 amino acids. Germline values: CDR1 SGHRS, CDR2 YFSETQ. CDR3 in amino acids: CASSSYGAKNTGELFF. The CDR3 region has the DNA TGCGCCAGCAGCTCATATGGTGCTAAAAACACCGGGGAGCTGTTTTTT.